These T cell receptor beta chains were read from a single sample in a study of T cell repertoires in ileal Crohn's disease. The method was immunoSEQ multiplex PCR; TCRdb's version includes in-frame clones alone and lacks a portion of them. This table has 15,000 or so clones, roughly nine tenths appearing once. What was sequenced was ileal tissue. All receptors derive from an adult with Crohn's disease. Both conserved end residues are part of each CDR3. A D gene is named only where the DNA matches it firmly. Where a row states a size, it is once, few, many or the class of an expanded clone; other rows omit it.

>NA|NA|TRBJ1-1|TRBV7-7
CASSLSVNTEAFF
TGTGCCAGCAGCTTATCAGTGAACACTGAAGCTTTCTTT
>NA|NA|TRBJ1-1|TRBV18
CASSPRRQVNTEAFF
TGTGCCAGCTCACCAAGGAGACAGGTTAACACTGAAGCTTTCTTT
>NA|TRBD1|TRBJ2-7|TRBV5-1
CASSVTGGVSSYEQYF
TGCGCCAGCAGCGTGACAGGGGGAGTAAGCTCCTACGAGCAGTACTTC
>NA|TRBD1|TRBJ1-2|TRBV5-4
CASSSLRTGNYGYTF
TGTGCCAGCAGCTCATTAAGGACAGGCAACTATGGCTACACCTTC
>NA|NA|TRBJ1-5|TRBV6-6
CASSYADSNQPQHF
TGTGCCAGCAGTTACGCGGATAGCAATCAGCCCCAGCATTTT
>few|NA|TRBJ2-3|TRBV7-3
CASSPHHSFSDTQYF
TGTGCCAGCAGCCCCCACCATAGCTTTTCAGATACGCAGTATTTT
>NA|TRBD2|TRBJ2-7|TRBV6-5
CASSSTLAGTNYEQYF
TGTGCCAGCAGTTCCACTCTAGCGGGGACCAACTACGAGCAGTACTTC
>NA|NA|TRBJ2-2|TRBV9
CASSPLQAKGELFF
TGTGCCAGCAGTCCTCTACAGGCGAAGGGGGAGCTGTTTTTT
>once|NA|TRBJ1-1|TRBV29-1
CSDSKRTMNTEAFF
TGCAGCGATTCTAAACGGACTATGAACACTGAAGCTTTCTTT
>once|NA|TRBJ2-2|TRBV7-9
CASSQIRAGFTGELFF
TGTGCCAGCAGCCAGATTAGGGCGGGATTCACCGGGGAGCTGTTTTTT
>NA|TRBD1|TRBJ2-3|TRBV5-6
CASSLRTGVVDTQYF
TGTGCCAGCAGCTTAAGGACAGGGGTCGTAGATACGCAGTATTTT
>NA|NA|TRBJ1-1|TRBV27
CASSLLLTGEAFF
TGTGCCAGCAGTTTACTCCTCACAGGGGAAGCTTTCTTT
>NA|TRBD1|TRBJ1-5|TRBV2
CASTPDRGQPQHF
TGTGCCAGCACCCCGGACAGGGGTCAGCCCCAGCATTTT
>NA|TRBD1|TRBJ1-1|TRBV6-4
CASGQEQGARVAFF
TGTGCCAGCGGCCAAGAACAGGGGGCGCGAGTAGCTTTCTTT
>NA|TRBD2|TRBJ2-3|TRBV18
CASSPATSGRRADTQYF
TGTGCCAGCTCACCGGCGACTAGCGGGAGGAGGGCAGATACGCAGTATTTT
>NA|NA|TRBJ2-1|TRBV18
CASSPRDRPSYNEQFF
TGTGCCAGCTCACCAAGAGACAGACCCTCCTACAATGAGCAGTTCTTC
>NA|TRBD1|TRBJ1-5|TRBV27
CASSLSGQSNQPQHF
TGTGCCAGCAGTTTATCGGGACAGAGCAATCAGCCCCAGCATTTT
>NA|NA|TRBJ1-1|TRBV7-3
CASSLAVYRGEGNTEAFF
TGTGCCAGCAGCTTAGCCGTTTATAGGGGCGAAGGGAACACTGAAGCTTTCTTT
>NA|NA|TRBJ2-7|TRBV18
CASSPAGGLDEQYF
TGTGCCAGCTCCCCGGCAGGAGGTTTGGACGAGCAGTACTTC
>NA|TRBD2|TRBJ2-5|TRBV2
CASSEFKGGYSGYF
TGTGCCAGCAGTGAGTTTAAGGGAGGGTATTCAGGGTACTTC
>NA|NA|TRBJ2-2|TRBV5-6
CASSLATQGFANTGELFF
TGTGCCAGCAGCTTGGCCACCCAGGGGTTCGCGAACACCGGGGAGCTGTTTTTT
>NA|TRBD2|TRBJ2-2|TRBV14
CASSRWTPGLAGLNTGELFF
TGTGCCAGCAGTCGTTGGACCCCGGGACTAGCGGGATTAAACACCGGGGAGCTGTTTTTT
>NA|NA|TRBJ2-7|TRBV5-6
CASSSPQGDSYEQYF
TGTGCCAGCAGTTCACCGCAGGGTGACTCCTACGAGCAGTACTTC
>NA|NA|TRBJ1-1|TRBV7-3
CASSLGGGPATEAFF
TGTGCCAGCAGCTTAGGGGGGGGGCCTGCTACTGAAGCTTTCTTT
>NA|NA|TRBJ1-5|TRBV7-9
CASSPPGHDSNQPQHF
TGTGCCAGCAGCCCCCCGGGACACGATAGCAATCAGCCCCAGCATTTT
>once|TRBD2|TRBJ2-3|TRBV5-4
CASSSGLAGETPDTQYF
TGTGCCAGCAGCTCGGGACTAGCGGGAGAGACGCCAGATACGCAGTATTTT
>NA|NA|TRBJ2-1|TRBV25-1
CASSGTYNEQFF
TGTGCCAGCAGCGGGACTTACAATGAGCAGTTCTTC
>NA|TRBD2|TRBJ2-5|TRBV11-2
CASSLHFGLAGESSETQYF
TGTGCCAGCAGCCTCCATTTCGGACTAGCGGGGGAGTCCTCTGAGACCCAGTACTTC
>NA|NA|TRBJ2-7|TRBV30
CAWKEIPYEQYF
TGTGCCTGGAAAGAGATTCCCTACGAGCAGTACTTC
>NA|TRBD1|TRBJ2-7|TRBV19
CASSNQGADEQYF
TGTGCCAGTAGTAACCAGGGGGCCGACGAGCAGTACTTC
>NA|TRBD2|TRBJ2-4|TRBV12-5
CASGLVGLAGEEDIQYF
TGTGCTAGTGGTTTGGTAGGCCTAGCGGGAGAGGAGGACATTCAGTACTTC
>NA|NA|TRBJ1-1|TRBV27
CASSLNPRNTEAFF
TGTGCCAGCAGTTTAAATCCTAGAAACACTGAAGCTTTCTTT
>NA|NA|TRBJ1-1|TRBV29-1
CSGEGSMGTEAFF
TGCAGCGGGGAGGGGAGTATGGGCACTGAAGCTTTCTTT
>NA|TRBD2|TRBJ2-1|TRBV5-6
CASSLGTSSYNEQFF
TGTGCCAGCAGCCTCGGGACTAGCTCCTACAATGAGCAGTTCTTC
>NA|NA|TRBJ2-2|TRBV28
CASRRQVQNTGELFF
TGTGCCAGCAGGAGACAGGTTCAAAACACCGGGGAGCTGTTTTTT
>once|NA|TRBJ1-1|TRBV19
CASSTRVTEAFF
TGTGCCAGTAGTACCAGGGTCACTGAAGCTTTCTTT
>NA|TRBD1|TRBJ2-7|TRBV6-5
CASSRTGWTYEQYF
TGTGCCAGCAGTCGGACAGGATGGACCTACGAGCAGTACTTC
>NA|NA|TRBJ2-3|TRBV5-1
CASSWGTPSTDTQYF
TGCGCCAGCAGCTGGGGCACCCCAAGCACAGATACGCAGTATTTT
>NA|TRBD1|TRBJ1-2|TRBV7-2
CASSRQGHYGYTF
TGTGCCAGCAGCCGACAGGGGCACTATGGCTACACCTTC
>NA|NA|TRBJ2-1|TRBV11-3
CASSPPGLNNEQFF
TGTGCCAGCAGCCCTCCAGGGCTTAACAATGAGCAGTTCTTC
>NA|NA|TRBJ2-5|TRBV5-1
CASSAAGLLQETQYF
TGCGCCAGCTCCGCTGCCGGACTCCTCCAAGAGACCCAGTACTTC